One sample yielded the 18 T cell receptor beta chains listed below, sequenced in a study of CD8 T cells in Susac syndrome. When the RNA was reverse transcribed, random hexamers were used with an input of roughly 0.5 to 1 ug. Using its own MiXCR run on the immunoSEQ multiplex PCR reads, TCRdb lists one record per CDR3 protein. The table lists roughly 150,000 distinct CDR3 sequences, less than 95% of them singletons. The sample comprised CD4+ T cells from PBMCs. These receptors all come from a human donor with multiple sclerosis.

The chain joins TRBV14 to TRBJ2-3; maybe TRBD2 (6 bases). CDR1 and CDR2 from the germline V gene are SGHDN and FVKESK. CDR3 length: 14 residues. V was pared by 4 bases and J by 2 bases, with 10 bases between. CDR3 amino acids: CASSLGGITDTQYF. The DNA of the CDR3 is TGTGCCAGCAGCCTGGGGGGTATCACAGATACGCAGTATTTT.

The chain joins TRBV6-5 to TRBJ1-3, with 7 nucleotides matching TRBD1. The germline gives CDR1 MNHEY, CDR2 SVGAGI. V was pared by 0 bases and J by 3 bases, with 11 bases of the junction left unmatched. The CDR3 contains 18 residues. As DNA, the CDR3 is TGTGCCAGCAGTTACTCTGTGGGAGGGGGCTCGTATGGAAACACCATATATTTT. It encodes CASSYSVGGGSYGNTIYF.

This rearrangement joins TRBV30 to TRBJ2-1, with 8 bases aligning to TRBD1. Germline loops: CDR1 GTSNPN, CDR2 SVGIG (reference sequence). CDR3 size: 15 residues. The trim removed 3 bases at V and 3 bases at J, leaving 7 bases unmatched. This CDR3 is CAWRPKDRVYNEQFF. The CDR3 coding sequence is TGTGCCTGGAGGCCCAAGGACAGGGTCTACAATGAGCAGTTCTTC.

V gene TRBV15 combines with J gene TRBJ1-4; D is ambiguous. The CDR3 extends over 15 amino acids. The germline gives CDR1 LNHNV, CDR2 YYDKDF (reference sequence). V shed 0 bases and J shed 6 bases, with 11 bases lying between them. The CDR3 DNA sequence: TGTGCCACCAGCAGAGATTCGGGGTGGGATGAAAAACTGTTTTTT. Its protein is CATSRDSGWDEKLFF.

The CDR3 loop is CAWNMGGNTEAFF. In DNA form, the CDR3 reads TGTGCCTGGAACATGGGAGGGAACACTGAAGCTTTCTTT. The chain combines TRBV30 with TRBJ1-1; D gene ambiguous. Germline values: CDR1 GTSNPN, CDR2 SVGIG (reference sequence). V gave up 4 bases and J gave up 1 base, with 10 bases separating them. The CDR3 loop spans 13 amino acids. Drawing the rest from reference TRBV30 and TRBJ1-1, the complete variable domain is SQTIHQWPATLVQPVGSPLSLECTVEGTSNPNLYWYRQAAGRGLQLLFYSVGIGQISSEVPQNLSASRPQDRQFILSSKKLLLSDSGFYLCAWNMGGNTEAFFGQGTRLTVV.

CDR3 nucleotide sequence: TGTGCCAGCAGCTTCGGAGGAAACACCATATATTTT. Its protein product is CASSFGGNTIYF. The gene calls are TRBV11-2 and TRBJ1-3, with D hard to call. Germline V CDR1 and CDR2: SGHAT, FQNNGV. This CDR3 is 12 amino acids long. V was trimmed by 3 bases and J by 4 bases, leaving 4 bases between them.

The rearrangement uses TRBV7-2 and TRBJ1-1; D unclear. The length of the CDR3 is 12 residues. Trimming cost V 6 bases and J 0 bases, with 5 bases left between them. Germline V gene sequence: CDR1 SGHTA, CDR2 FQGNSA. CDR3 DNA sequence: TGTGCCAGCAGACCCATGAACACTGAAGCTTTCTTT. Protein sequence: CASRPMNTEAFF.

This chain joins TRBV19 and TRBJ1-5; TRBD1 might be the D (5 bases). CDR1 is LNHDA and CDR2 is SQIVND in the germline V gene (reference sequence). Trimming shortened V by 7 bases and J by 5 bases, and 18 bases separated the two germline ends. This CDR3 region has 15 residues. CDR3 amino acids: CASTSGGALDQPQHF. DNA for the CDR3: TGTGCCAGTACCTCCGGAGGGGCCCTTGATCAGCCCCAGCATTTT.

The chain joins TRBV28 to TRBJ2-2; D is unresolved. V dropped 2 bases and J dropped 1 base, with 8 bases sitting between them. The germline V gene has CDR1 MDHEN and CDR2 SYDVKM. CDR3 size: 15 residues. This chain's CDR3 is CASSLSGVNTGELFF. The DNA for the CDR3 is TGTGCCAGCAGTTTAAGTGGCGTGAACACCGGGGAGCTGTTTTTT.

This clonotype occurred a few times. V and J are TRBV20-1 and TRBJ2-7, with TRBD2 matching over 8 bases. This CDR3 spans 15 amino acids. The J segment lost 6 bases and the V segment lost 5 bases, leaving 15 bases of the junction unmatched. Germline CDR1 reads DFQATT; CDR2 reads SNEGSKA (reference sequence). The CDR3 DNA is TGCAGTGCTCCAAGGAGCGGGAGCATACGAACCGAGCAGTACTTC. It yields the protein CSAPRSGSIRTEQYF.

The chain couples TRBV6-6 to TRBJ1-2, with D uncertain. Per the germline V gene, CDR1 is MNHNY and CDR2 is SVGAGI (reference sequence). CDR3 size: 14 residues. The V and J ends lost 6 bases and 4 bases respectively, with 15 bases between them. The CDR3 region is CASSQDGRSYGYTF. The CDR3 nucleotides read TGTGCCAGCAGCCAGGACGGTCGATCCTATGGCTACACCTTC.

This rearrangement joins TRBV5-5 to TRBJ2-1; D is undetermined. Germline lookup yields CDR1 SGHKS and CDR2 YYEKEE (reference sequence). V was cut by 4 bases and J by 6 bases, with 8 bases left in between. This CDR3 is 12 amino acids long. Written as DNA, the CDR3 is TGTGCCAGCAGCAACCCCCCCAATGAGCAGTTCTTC. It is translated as CASSNPPNEQFF.

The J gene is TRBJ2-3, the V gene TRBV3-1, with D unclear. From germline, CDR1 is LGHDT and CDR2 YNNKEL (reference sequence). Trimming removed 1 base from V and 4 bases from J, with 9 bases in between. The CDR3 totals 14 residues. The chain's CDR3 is CASSQGHTPDTQYF. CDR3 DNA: TGTGCCAGCAGCCAAGGACATACCCCAGATACGCAGTATTTT.

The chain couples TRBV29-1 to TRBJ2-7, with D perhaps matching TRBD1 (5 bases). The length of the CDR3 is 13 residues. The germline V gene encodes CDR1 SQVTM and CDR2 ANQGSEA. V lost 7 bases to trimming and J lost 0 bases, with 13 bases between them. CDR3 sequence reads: CSARKTDSYEQYF. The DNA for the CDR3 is TGCAGCGCCAGGAAGACAGACTCCTACGAGCAGTACTTC.

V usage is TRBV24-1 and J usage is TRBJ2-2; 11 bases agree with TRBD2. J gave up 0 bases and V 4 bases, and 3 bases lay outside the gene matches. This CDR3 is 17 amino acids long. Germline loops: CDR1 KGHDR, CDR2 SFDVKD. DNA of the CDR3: TGTGCCACCAGTGAGGCTAGCGGGAGGCCGAACACCGGGGAGCTGTTTTTT. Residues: CATSEASGRPNTGELFF.

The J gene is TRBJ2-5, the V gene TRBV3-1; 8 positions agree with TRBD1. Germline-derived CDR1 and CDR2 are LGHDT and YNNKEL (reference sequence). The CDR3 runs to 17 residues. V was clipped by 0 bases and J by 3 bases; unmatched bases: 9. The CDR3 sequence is CASSQDGAGGSEETQYF. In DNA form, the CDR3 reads TGTGCCAGCAGCCAAGACGGGGCAGGGGGCTCCGAAGAGACCCAGTACTTC.

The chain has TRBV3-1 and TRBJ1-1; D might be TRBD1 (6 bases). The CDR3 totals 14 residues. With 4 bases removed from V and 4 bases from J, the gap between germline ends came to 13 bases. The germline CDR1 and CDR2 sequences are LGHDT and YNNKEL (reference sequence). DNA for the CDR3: TGTGCCAGCAGCCGTTCAGGGGTGGGCACTGAAGCTTTCTTT. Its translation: CASSRSGVGTEAFF.

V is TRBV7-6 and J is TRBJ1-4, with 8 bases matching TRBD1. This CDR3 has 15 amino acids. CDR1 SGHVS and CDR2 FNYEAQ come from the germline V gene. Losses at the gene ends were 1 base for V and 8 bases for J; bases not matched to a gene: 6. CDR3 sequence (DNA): TGTGCCAGCAGCTTAGTGGCAGGGGGCCGGGAAAAACTGTTTTTT. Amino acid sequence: CASSLVAGGREKLFF.